This TCR beta chain was obtained from a study of shared clonotypes between healthy human individuals. Per the authors' pipeline: ImmunoSEQ junction-only sequences lacked quality scores, so their filtering differed. Assay used: immunoSEQ multiplex PCR; TCRdb lists only in-frame clones, some missing. The DNA gave D and trimming, while V, J and clone size come from that table. This table has approximately 1,000,000 clones, approximately 80% appearing once. Naive CD45RA+ and memory CD45RA-negative subsets were split from CD4+ cells. This clone was seen many times. The specimen sequenced was memory CD4+ T cells from PBMCs. Regarding subset: CD45RA-negative fraction. This clonotype originated in a man aged 18 to 30 in good health. Some clones in this sample may be carry-over from other donors' samples.

This CDR3 reads CAWSVGGMKNIQYF. The CDR3 region has the DNA TGTGCCTGGAGTGTGGGCGGGATGAAAAACATTCAGTACTTC. The rearrangement joins TRBV30 to TRBJ2-4; D is possibly TRBD2 (6 bases). Between the trimmed V and J ends, which lost 0 bases and 4 bases, there was a span of 10 bases. This CDR3 has 14 amino acids. CDR1 GTSNPN and CDR2 SVGIG come from the germline V gene (reference sequence).